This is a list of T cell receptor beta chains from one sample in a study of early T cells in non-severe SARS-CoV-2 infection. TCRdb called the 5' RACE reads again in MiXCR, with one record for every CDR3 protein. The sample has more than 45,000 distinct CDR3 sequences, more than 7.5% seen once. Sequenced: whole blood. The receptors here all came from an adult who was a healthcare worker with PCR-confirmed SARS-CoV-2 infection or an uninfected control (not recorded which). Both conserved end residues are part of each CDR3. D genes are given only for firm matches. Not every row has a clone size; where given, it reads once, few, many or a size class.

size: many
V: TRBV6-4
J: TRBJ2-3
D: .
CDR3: CASSDDERNTQYF
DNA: TGTGCCAGCAGTGACGACGAAAGGAATACGCAGTATTTT

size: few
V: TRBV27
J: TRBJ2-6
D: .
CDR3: CASSPGANVLTF
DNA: TGTGCCAGCAGCCCGGGGGCCAACGTCCTGACTTTC

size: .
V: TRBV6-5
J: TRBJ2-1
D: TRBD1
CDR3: CASSYPGQGVYEQFF
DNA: TGTGCCAGCAGTTACCCTGGACAGGGGGTGTATGAGCAGTTCTTC

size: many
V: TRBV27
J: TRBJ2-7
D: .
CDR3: CASRSSGPEQYF
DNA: TGTGCCAGCCGAAGTTCGGGGCCTGAGCAGTACTTC

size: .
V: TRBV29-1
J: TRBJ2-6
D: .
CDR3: CSVRGTGANVLTF
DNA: TGCAGCGTGAGGGGAACTGGGGCCAACGTCCTGACTTTC

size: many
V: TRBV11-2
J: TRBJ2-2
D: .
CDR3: CASSFSRGFTGELFF
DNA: TGTGCCAGCAGCTTCTCCAGGGGTTTCACCGGGGAGCTGTTTTTT

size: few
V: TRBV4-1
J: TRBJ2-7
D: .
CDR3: CASSQEITLFYEQYF
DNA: TGCGCCAGCAGCCAAGAAATTACTCTCTTCTACGAGCAGTACTTC

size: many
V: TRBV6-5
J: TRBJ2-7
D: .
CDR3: CASSNKGYSYEQYF
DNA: TGTGCCAGCAGCAACAAGGGGTACTCCTACGAGCAGTACTTC

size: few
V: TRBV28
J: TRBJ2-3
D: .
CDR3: CASSSPGLGSTDTQYF
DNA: TGTGCCAGCAGTTCCCCCGGACTGGGGAGCACAGATACGCAGTATTTT

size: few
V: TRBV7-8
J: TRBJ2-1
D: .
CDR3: CASSLNRGIQFF
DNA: TGTGCCAGCAGCCTCAATCGGGGGATACAGTTCTTC

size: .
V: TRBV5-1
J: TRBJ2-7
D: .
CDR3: CASSLDGQGHYEQYF
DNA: TGCGCCAGCAGCTTGGACGGGCAGGGCCACTACGAGCAGTACTTC

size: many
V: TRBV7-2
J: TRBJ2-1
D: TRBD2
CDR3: CASSPQAGLLTTYNEQFF
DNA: TGTGCCAGCAGCCCTCAAGCGGGACTGTTAACCACCTACAATGAGCAGTTCTTC

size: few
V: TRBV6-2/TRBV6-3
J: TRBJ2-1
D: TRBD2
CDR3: CASSPGLAGGGGEQFF
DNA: TGTGCCAGCAGTCCCGGACTAGCGGGAGGAGGAGGTGAGCAGTTCTTC

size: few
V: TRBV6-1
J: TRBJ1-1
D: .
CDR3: CASSGLQGNTEAFF
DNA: TGTGCCAGCAGTGGTTTACAGGGGAACACTGAAGCTTTCTTT

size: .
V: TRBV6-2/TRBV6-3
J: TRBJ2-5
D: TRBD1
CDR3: CASSILQDRTTAF
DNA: TGTGCCAGCAGTATTCTTCAGGACAGGACGACAGCCTTC

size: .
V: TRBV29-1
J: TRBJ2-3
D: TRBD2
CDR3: CSVARGAGGTDTQYF
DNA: TGCAGCGTTGCCCGAGGGGCGGGAGGCACAGATACGCAGTATTTT

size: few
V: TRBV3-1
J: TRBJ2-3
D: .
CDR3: CASSQDYSTDTQYF
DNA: TGTGCCAGCAGCCAAGATTACAGCACAGATACGCAGTATTTT

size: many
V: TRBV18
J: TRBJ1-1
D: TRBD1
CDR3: CASSPREGAKGTEAFF
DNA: TGTGCCAGCTCACCACGAGAGGGGGCGAAAGGCACTGAAGCTTTCTTT

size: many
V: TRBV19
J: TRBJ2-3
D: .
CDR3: CASSEDGTQYF
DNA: TGTGCCAGTAGTGAGGATGGTACGCAGTATTTT

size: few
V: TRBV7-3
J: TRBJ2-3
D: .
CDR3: CASKNRAGVADTQYF
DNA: TGTGCCAGCAAAAACAGGGCGGGAGTGGCGGATACGCAGTATTTT

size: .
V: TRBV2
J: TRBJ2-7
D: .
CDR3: CASIRSGGPANYEQYF
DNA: TGTGCCAGCATCCGATCGGGCGGCCCTGCTAACTACGAGCAGTACTTC

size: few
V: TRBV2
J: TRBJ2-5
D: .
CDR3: CASRTQRDQETQYF
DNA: TGTGCCAGCAGAACCCAGCGCGACCAAGAGACCCAGTACTTC

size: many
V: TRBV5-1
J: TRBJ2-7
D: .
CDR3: CASSLASTGRSYEQYF
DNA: TGCGCCAGCAGCTTGGCCAGCACAGGCCGATCCTACGAGCAGTACTTC

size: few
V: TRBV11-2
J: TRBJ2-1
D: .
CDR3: CASSLDRGRNEQFF
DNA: TGTGCCAGCAGCTTAGATCGGGGTAGAAATGAGCAGTTCTTC

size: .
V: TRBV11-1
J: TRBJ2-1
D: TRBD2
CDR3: CASSFGTTGYEQFF
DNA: TGTGCCAGCAGCTTTGGGACTACGGGATATGAGCAGTTCTTC